This TCR beta chain appears in the sequencing data of a study of blood T cells in healthy people across ages. Trimming removed 7 bases from V and 1 base from J, with 10 bases in between. CDR1 and CDR2 from the germline V gene are SNHLY and FYNNEI. This CDR3 is built from 13 residues. Then a second PCR, running roughly 7 to 11 cycles, was carried out with a sample-barcoded 5' primer and a J-beta primer mix. Using its own MiXCR run on the 5' RACE reads, TCRdb lists one record per CDR3 protein. The data contain around 800,000 distinct CDR3 sequences, around 43% of them singletons. Sequenced input: blood. The chain is built from TRBV2 and TRBJ2-5; perhaps TRBD2 as D (6 bases). This receptor was taken from a man aged 55-75 years in good health. CDR3 protein: CASTWTIQETQYF. The DNA of the CDR3 is TGTGCCAGCACCTGGACTATCCAAGAGACCCAGTACTTC.